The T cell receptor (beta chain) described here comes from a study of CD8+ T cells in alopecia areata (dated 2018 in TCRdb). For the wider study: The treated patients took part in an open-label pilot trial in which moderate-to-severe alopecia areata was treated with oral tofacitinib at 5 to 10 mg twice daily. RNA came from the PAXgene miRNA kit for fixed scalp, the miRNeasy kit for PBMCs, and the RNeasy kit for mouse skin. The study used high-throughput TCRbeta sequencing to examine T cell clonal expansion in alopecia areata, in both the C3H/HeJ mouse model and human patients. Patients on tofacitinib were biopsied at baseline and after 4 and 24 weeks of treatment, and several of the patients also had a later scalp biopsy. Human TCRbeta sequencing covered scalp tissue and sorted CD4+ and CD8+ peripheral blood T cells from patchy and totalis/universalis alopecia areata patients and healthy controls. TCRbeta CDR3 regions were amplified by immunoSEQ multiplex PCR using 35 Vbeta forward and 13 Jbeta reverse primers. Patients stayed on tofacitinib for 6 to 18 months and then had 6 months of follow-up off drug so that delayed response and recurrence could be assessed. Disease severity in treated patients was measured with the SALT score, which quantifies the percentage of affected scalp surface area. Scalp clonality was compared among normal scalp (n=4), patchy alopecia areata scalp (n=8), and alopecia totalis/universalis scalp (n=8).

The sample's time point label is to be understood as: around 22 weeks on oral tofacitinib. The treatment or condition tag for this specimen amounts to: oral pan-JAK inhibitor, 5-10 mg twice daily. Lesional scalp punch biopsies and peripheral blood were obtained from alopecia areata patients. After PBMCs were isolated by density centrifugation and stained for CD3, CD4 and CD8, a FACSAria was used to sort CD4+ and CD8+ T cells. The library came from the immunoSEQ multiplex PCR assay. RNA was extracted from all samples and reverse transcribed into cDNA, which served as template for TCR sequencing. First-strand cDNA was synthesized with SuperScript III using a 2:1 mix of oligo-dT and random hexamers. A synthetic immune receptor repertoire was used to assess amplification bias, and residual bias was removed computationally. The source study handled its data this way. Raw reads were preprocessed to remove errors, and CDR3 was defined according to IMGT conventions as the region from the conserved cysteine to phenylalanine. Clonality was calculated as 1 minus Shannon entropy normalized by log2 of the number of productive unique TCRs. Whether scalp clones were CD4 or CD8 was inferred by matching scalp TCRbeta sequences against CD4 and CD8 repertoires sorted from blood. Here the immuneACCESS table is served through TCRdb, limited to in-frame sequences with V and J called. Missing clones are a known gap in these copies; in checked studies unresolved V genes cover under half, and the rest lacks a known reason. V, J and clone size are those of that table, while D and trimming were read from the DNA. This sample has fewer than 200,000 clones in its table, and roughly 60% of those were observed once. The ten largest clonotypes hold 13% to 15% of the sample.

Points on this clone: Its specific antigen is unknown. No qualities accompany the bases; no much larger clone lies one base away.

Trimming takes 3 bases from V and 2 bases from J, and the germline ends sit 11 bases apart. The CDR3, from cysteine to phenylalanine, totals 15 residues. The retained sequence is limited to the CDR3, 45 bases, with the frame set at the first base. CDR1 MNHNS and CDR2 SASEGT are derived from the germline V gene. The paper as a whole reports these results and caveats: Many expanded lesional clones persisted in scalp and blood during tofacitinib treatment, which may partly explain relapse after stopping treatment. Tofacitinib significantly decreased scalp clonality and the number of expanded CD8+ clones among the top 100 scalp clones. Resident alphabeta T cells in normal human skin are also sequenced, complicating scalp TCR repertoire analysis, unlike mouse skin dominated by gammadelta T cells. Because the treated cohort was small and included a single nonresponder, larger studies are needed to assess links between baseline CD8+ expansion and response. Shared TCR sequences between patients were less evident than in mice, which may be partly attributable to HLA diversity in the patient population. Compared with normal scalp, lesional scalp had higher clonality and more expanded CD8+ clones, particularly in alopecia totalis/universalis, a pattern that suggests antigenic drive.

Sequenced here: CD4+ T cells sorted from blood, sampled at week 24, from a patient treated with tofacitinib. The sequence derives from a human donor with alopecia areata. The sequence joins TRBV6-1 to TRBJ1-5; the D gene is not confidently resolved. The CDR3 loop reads CASSDLGLGNQPQHF. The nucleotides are TGTGCCAGCAGTGATCTGGGCCTTGGCAATCAGCCCCAGCATTTT.